A single sample is the source of the 28 T cell receptor beta chains below, sequenced in a study of T-cell memory formation after mild COVID-19. TCRdb fed the 5' RACE reads into MiXCR, producing one record per CDR3 protein. The sample carries about 400,000 distinct CDR3 sequences, about 25% recorded once. The sequencing input was PBMCs or a T cell subset sorted from them (not recorded which). All receptors derive from an adult woman who had mild COVID-19 (a few samples of this study predate the infection). Cell type and time point are not known.

This clonotype was counted between two and nine times. DNA for the CDR3: TGCAGCGGATCCGTTCGGGAGCAGTTCTTC. Translated, it gives CSGSVREQFF. The gene calls are TRBV29-1 and TRBJ2-1; no clear D. The CDR3 spans 10 residues. The V end was cut by 7 bases, the J end by 10 bases, with 11 bases between. The germline V gene encodes CDR1 SQVTM and CDR2 ANQGSEA.

The chain is built from TRBV29-1 and TRBJ1-6; possibly TRBD1 for D (5 bases). V was clipped by 5 bases and J by 10 bases, with 15 bases between them. The CDR3 length is 13 residues. CDR1 is SQVTM, CDR2 ANQGSEA, per germline. For the CDR3, the DNA is TGCAGCGTTCAAGCAGGGAGTGGGTCACCCCTCCACTTT. It specifies CSVQAGSGSPLHF.

The V and J genes are TRBV21-1 and TRBJ2-1; TRBD1 was called by the table and not checked on the DNA. TRBV21-1 is reported as a pseudogene. CDR3 length equals 17 residues. This CDR3 reads CASSNKDRPPSYNEQFF. CDR3 coding DNA: TGTGCCAGCAGCAACAAGGACAGGCCGCCCTCCTACAATGAGCAGTTCTTC.

This clonotype was seen a few times. The CDR3 sequence: CASSLGQGRSRETQYF. The DNA for the CDR3 is TGTGCCAGCAGCTTGGGGCAGGGCCGCTCTCGGGAGACCCAGTACTTC. This chain uses TRBV5-6 with TRBJ2-5; weak D call: TRBD1 (5 bases). The germline gives CDR1 SGHDT, CDR2 YYEEEE. The CDR3 extends over 16 amino acids. Trimming removed 0 bases from V and 5 bases from J, with 17 bases in between. Based on the CDR3 plus reference TRBV5-6 and TRBJ2-5, the full variable domain is DAGVTQSPTHLIKTRGQQVTLRCSPKSGHDTVSWYQQALGQGPQFIFQYYEEEERQRGNFPDRFSGHQFPNYSSELNVNALLLGDSALYLCASSLGQGRSRETQYFGPGTRLLVL.

This rearrangement joins TRBV20-1 to TRBJ2-7; 8 bases are shared with TRBD2. V was clipped by 5 bases and J by 2 bases; unmatched bases: 8. Germline-derived CDR1 and CDR2 are DFQATT and SNEGSKA (reference sequence). The CDR3 sequence is 14 residues long. The CDR3 here is CSAQLAGQAYEQYF. DNA of the CDR3: TGCAGTGCTCAGCTAGCGGGTCAAGCCTACGAGCAGTACTTC.

The chain links TRBV20-1 to TRBJ2-2; 7 bases align to TRBD1. The CDR3 runs 15 residues. The J segment lost 3 bases and the V segment lost 5 bases, leaving 9 bases of the junction unmatched. Germline V CDR1 and CDR2: DFQATT, SNEGSKA (reference sequence). CDR3 residues: CSAQGQTLYTGELFF. Here the CDR3 DNA reads TGCAGTGCTCAGGGACAGACACTGTACACCGGGGAGCTGTTTTTT.

V gene TRBV4-1 combines with J gene TRBJ1-1; no clear D gene. V gave up 4 bases and J gave up 0 bases, with 9 bases separating them. The CDR3 runs to 14 residues. Germline V lookup: CDR1 MGHRA, CDR2 YSYEKL. The CDR3 loop is CASSPTWVNTEAFF. The CDR3, as DNA: TGCGCCAGCAGCCCTACCTGGGTGAACACTGAAGCTTTCTTT.

The chain couples TRBV3-1 to TRBJ2-7; TRBD2 matches 9 bases. Per germline, CDR1 LGHDT and CDR2 YNNKEL (reference sequence). V was clipped by 4 bases and J by 2 bases; unmatched bases: 6. CDR3 length: 15 amino acids. CDR3: CASSRGASGTYEQYF. In DNA, the CDR3 is TGTGCCAGCAGCCGTGGGGCTAGCGGGACCTACGAGCAGTACTTC.

V usage is TRBV7-3 and J usage is TRBJ2-3; maybe TRBD2 (5 bases). The CDR3 is 14 residues long. CDR1 and CDR2 from the germline V gene are SGHTA and FQGTGA. Deletions cut 2 bases from V and 6 bases from J, with 12 bases between. This chain's CDR3 is CASSLGEPGDTQYF. The CDR3 coding sequence is TGTGCCAGCAGCTTAGGGGAGCCCGGGGATACGCAGTATTTT.

This rearrangement joins TRBV7-9 to TRBJ1-1; D call uncertain. Germline CDR1 and CDR2: SEHNR and FQNEAQ (reference sequence). The CDR3 is 15 amino acids. Trimming took 5 bases from V and 4 from J, leaving 17 bases between them. CDR3: CASSRSTGRSTEAFF. Written as DNA, the CDR3 is TGTGCCAGCAGCCGGTCTACGGGGAGGAGCACTGAAGCTTTCTTT.

This sequence joins TRBV29-1 and TRBJ1-4; 7 nucleotides agree with TRBD1. Germline CDR1 and CDR2: SQVTM and ANQGSEA. This CDR3 is built from 13 residues. With 7 bases clipped from V and 6 bases from J, the junction kept 8 bases outside the gene matches. Here the CDR3 DNA reads TGCAGCGCTAGCGGGACAGTCGATGAAAAACTGTTTTTT. Protein: CSASGTVDEKLFF.

This sequence joins TRBV20-1 and TRBJ2-7; D remains ambiguous. V was clipped by 2 bases and J by 2 bases, with 16 bases between them. Germline CDR1 reads DFQATT; CDR2 reads SNEGSKA (reference sequence). This CDR3 has 15 amino acids. The CDR3 sequence is CSARISLRETYEQYF. In DNA form, the CDR3 reads TGCAGTGCTAGAATATCTCTAAGGGAAACCTACGAGCAGTACTTC.

This clonotype appeared a few times. This chain links TRBV19 with TRBJ2-2, with 7 bases matching TRBD2. V trimming: 2 bases; J trimming: 6 bases; junction bases outside the gene matches: 3. This CDR3 contains 14 residues. Germline CDR1 is LNHDA and CDR2 is SQIVND (reference sequence). The CDR3 loop reads CASSISGKAGELFF. CDR3 in DNA: TGTGCCAGTAGTATAAGCGGGAAGGCCGGGGAGCTGTTTTTT.

The J gene is TRBJ1-1, the V gene TRBV7-9; no clear D. The CDR3 is made up of 12 amino acids. V was clipped by 11 bases and J by 0 bases, with 10 bases between them. In germline, CDR1 is SEHNR, CDR2 FQNEAQ (reference sequence). CDR3 in amino acids: CAGRTVNTEAFF. DNA for the CDR3: TGTGCCGGCCGGACTGTGAACACTGAAGCTTTCTTT.

V is TRBV4-3 and J is TRBJ2-1; tentative D call: TRBD2 (5 bases). Trimming cost V 0 bases and J 6 bases, with 18 bases left between them. The CDR3 is made up of 17 amino acids. Per the germline V gene, CDR1 is LGHNA and CDR2 is YSLEER. CDR3 residues: CASSQDVPGGAFNEQFF. In nucleotides, the CDR3 is TGCGCCAGCAGCCAAGACGTCCCAGGAGGAGCGTTCAATGAGCAGTTCTTC.

This clonotype has more than one count but fewer than ten. V and J are TRBV5-1 and TRBJ1-5; 8 nucleotides agree with TRBD1. J was trimmed by 8 bases and V by 3 bases; bases with no gene match: 4. The length of the CDR3 is 13 residues. Germline V CDR1 and CDR2: SGHRS, YFSETQ. CDR3 in DNA: TGCGCCAGCAGCTCCGGGACAGGTGAGCCCCAGCATTTT. Translation gives CASSSGTGEPQHF.

This clonotype appeared a few times. V is TRBV9 and J is TRBJ2-3, with TRBD1 identical over 10 bases. J was trimmed by 2 bases and V by 4 bases; bases with no gene match: 13. Germline assignment: CDR1 SGDLS and CDR2 YYNGEE. This CDR3 contains 18 residues. DNA of the CDR3: TGTGCCAGCAGCAGACGTGTTGGGACAGGGGCATCCACAGATACGCAGTATTTT. It yields the protein CASSRRVGTGASTDTQYF.

The chain has TRBV11-3 and TRBJ2-5, with 12 bases lining up with TRBD2. Trimming took 5 bases from V and 2 from J; bases not matched to a gene: 9. This CDR3 is 17 amino acids long. Germline assignment: CDR1 SGHNT and CDR2 YENEEA. The CDR3 DNA reads as TGTGCCAGCAGCCCATTGGGGACTAGCGGGCCTCAAGAGACCCAGTACTTC. Protein product: CASSPLGTSGPQETQYF.

The chain joins TRBV12-3 or TRBV12-4 to TRBJ2-3; 9 positions agree with TRBD2. V gave up 6 bases and J gave up 5 bases; unmatched junction bases: 9. This CDR3 is built from 15 residues. CDR3 in amino acids: CASRPLAGAGDTQYF. The CDR3 region has the DNA TGTGCCAGCAGACCATTAGCGGGAGCAGGAGATACGCAGTATTTT.

The table lists this clonotype with a few counts. The chain is built from TRBV7-3 and TRBJ2-3; no firm D call. Trimming cost V 1 base and J 2 bases, with 4 bases left between them. The CDR3 contains 13 residues. The germline V gene has CDR1 SGHTA and CDR2 FQGTGA. In DNA form, the CDR3 reads TGTGCCAGCAGCTTAAAGAACACAGATACGCAGTATTTT. Translating gives CASSLKNTDTQYF.

The rearrangement uses TRBV19 and TRBJ2-3; the D is unclear. Trimming pared 1 base from V and 0 bases from J, leaving 2 bases between. CDR1 is LNHDA and CDR2 is SQIVND in the germline V gene (reference sequence). This CDR3 contains 13 residues. The CDR3 spells CASSIASTDTQYF. The CDR3 DNA sequence: TGTGCCAGTAGTATAGCCAGCACAGATACGCAGTATTTT.

This clonotype was recorded a few times. The CDR3 sequence: CASSPPSGGNTGELFF. The CDR3 DNA reads TGTGCCAGCAGCCCACCTAGCGGAGGGAACACCGGGGAGCTGTTTTTT. The rearrangement joins TRBV7-9 to TRBJ2-2, with 7 bases identical to TRBD2. CDR3 size: 16 residues. Germline V lookup: CDR1 SEHNR, CDR2 FQNEAQ (reference sequence). J was trimmed by 1 base and V by 5 bases; bases with no gene match: 7.

In this sample, this clonotype turned up many times. This chain links TRBV7-2 with TRBJ2-7; D uncertain. Germline V gives CDR1 SGHTA, CDR2 FQGNSA. V gave up 3 bases and J gave up 5 bases, with 14 bases separating them. This CDR3 contains 14 residues. CDR3 sequence (DNA): TGTGCCAGCAGCTTGCAGGCGGATAGACACGAGCAGTACTTC. Protein: CASSLQADRHEQYF.

This clonotype was observed a handful of times. The V and J genes are TRBV29-1 and TRBJ1-2, with TRBD1 as a possible D gene (6 bases). The germline gives CDR1 SQVTM, CDR2 ANQGSEA. V was cut by 7 bases and J by 4 bases, with 19 bases left in between. CDR3 size: 14 residues. Written as DNA, the CDR3 is TGCAGCGCCGGGCCAGGGGATGAAGGCTATGGCTACACCTTC. Translated: CSAGPGDEGYGYTF.

The chain employs TRBV4-1 and TRBJ1-3; D is ambiguous. CDR3 size: 16 residues. The germline V gene encodes CDR1 MGHRA and CDR2 YSYEKL. The V end was cut by 2 bases, the J end by 3 bases, with 14 bases between. The CDR3 DNA is TGCGCCAGCAGCCAACCGTCTAGAGGTTATGGAAACACCATATATTTT. Its translation: CASSQPSRGYGNTIYF.

This clonotype was detected many times. The chain recombines TRBV11-1 with TRBJ2-1; tentative D call: TRBD1 (6 bases). The germline V and J ends were trimmed by 1 base and 6 bases, with 13 bases remaining between them. The CDR3 loop spans 15 amino acids. From germline, CDR1 is SGHAT and CDR2 FQDESV (reference sequence). For the CDR3, the DNA is TGTGCCAGCAGCTTAGGAGTACAGGGCCGCAATGAGCAGTTCTTC. Residues: CASSLGVQGRNEQFF.

The sample holds a few counts of this clonotype. This rearrangement joins TRBV4-3 to TRBJ2-1, with D possibly being TRBD1 or TRBD2 (7 bases each). The length of the CDR3 is 16 residues. V lost 0 bases and J 4 bases, leaving 13 bases between the germline ends. Germline V gene sequence: CDR1 LGHNA, CDR2 YSLEER. For the CDR3, the DNA is TGCGCCAGCAGCCAAGATGCGCAGGGGGGGTACAATGAGCAGTTCTTC. As protein: CASSQDAQGGYNEQFF.

The table lists this clonotype with a few counts. The chain links TRBV7-2 to TRBJ2-5; 9 bases match TRBD2. The CDR3 contains 16 residues. V gave up 0 bases and J gave up 5 bases; unmatched junction bases: 7. Germline V gene data show CDR1 as SGHTA and CDR2 as FQGNSA. The DNA of the CDR3 is TGTGCCAGCAGCTTAGCGCCTAGCGGGGCGGGGGAGACCCAGTACTTC. Translating gives CASSLAPSGAGETQYF.